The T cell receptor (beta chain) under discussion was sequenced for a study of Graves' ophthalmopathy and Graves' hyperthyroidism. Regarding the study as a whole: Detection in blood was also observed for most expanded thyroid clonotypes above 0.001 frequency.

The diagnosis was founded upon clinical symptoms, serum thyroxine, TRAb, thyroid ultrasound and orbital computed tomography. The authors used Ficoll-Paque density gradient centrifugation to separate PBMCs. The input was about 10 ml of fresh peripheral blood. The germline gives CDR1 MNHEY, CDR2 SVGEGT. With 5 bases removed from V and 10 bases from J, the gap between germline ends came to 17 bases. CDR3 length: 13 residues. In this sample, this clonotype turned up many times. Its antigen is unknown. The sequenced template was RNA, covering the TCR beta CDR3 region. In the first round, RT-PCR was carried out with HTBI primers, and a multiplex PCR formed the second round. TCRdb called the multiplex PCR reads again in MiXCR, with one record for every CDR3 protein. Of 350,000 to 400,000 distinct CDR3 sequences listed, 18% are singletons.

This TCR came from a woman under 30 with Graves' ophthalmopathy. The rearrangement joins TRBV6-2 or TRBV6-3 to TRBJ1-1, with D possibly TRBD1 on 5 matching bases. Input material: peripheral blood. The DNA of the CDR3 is TGTGCCAGCAGTCCCAGGGCGGCTATAGGAGCTTTCTTT. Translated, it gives CASSPRAAIGAFF.